What follows are 21 T cell receptor beta chains derived from one specimen sequenced in a study of T-cell reconstitution after alpha-beta-depleted transplantation in children. It was with unique molecular identifiers that the TCRbeta library was prepared. In TCRdb, the PCR reads were re-called with MiXCR into one record per CDR3 protein. This table has around 530,000 distinct CDR3 sequences, approximately 29% appearing once. This material consisted of PBMCs from the stem cell graft donor, taken from the stem cell graft. The receptors were gathered from a human donor who donated a stem cell graft to a child with aplastic anemia.

The V call is TRBV5-5, the J call TRBJ1-1, with unresolved D. Germline CDR1 is SGHKS and CDR2 is YYEKEE (reference sequence). The ends were cut back, 2 bases at V and 6 bases at J, with 5 bases in the middle. The length of the CDR3 is 11 residues. The CDR3 sequence is CASSFGPEAFF. CDR3 coding DNA: TGTGCCAGCAGCTTCGGACCTGAAGCTTTCTTT. The full variable domain, rest sourced from reference TRBV5-5 and TRBJ1-1, is DAGVTQSPTHLIKTRGQQVTLRCSPISGHKSVSWYQQVLGQGPQFIFQYYEKEERGRGNFPDRFSARQFPNYSSELNVNALLLGDSALYLCASSFGPEAFFGQGTRLTVV.

The rearrangement links TRBV7-7 to TRBJ1-2; D might be TRBD1 (5 bases). The CDR3 consists of 18 residues. V dropped 7 bases and J dropped 1 base, with 25 bases sitting between them. Germline V gene lookup returns CDR1 SSHAT and CDR2 FNYEAQ (reference sequence). DNA of the CDR3: TGTGCCAGCACCTGGGTGTCAGACAGATCCCTCAATAACTATGGCTACACCTTC. It specifies CASTWVSDRSLNNYGYTF. The full variable domain, completed using reference TRBV7-7 and TRBJ1-2, is GAGVSQSPRYKVTKRGQDVTLRCDPISSHATLYWYQQALGQGPEFLTYFNYEAQPDKSGLPSDRFSAERPEGSISTLTIQRTEQRDSAMYRCASTWVSDRSLNNYGYTFGSGTRLTVV.

The chain couples TRBV27 to TRBJ2-1, with TRBD2 identical over 12 bases. The CDR3 length is 16 residues. J lost 2 bases, V lost 3 bases, and 2 bases had no gene match. Germline CDR1 is MNHEY and CDR2 is SMNVEV (reference sequence). In DNA form, the CDR3 reads TGTGCCAGCAGTTTGGGACTAGCGGGCCCCTACAATGAGCAGTTCTTC. Its protein product is CASSLGLAGPYNEQFF.

This clonotype showed up just a few times. This rearrangement joins TRBV2 to TRBJ2-5; tentatively, D is TRBD2 (6 bases). V was clipped by 10 bases and J by 5 bases, with 14 bases between them. The CDR3 covers 12 residues. CDR1 and CDR2 (germline): SNHLY, FYNNEI. This CDR3 reads CATGRGDETQYF. CDR3 DNA: TGTGCCACCGGGCGGGGCGACGAGACCCAGTACTTC.

The rearrangement joins TRBV20-1 to TRBJ2-7, with 12 bases fitting TRBD2. CDR3 length: 15 residues. Trimming at V came to 3 bases and at J to 6 bases, leaving 9 bases not matched to a gene. The V gene's germline CDR1 is DFQATT and CDR2 SNEGSKA (reference sequence). The CDR3 region is CSASLPGLAGFEQYF. CDR3 DNA: TGCAGTGCTAGCTTGCCGGGACTAGCGGGTTTCGAGCAGTACTTC.

This clonotype was seen only a few times. The V and J genes are TRBV9 and TRBJ2-7; D remains unclear. V lost 2 bases and J lost 4, with 13 bases in between. The germline gives CDR1 SGDLS, CDR2 YYNGEE. The CDR3 loop spans 14 amino acids. Here the CDR3 reads CASSVGSTTYEQYF. The CDR3 bases are TGTGCCAGCAGCGTCGGCTCGACAACTTACGAGCAGTACTTC.

This clonotype showed up just a few times. The chain joins TRBV20-1 to TRBJ2-3; possibly TRBD1 for D (5 bases). This CDR3 region has 13 residues. The germline CDR1 and CDR2 sequences are DFQATT and SNEGSKA (reference sequence). V lost 6 bases and J 5 bases, leaving 15 bases between the germline ends. The CDR3 here is CSARVGKEDTQYF. The DNA of the CDR3 is TGCAGTGCCAGGGTAGGGAAAGAAGATACGCAGTATTTT.

The J gene is TRBJ2-5, the V gene TRBV4-3; maybe TRBD1 (6 bases). In germline, CDR1 is LGHNA, CDR2 YSLEER. This CDR3 is built from 14 residues. V was clipped by 2 bases and J by 5 bases, with 12 bases between them. The CDR3 region is CASSQWGQGETQYF. The DNA for the CDR3 is TGCGCCAGCAGCCAATGGGGCCAGGGGGAGACCCAGTACTTC.

V is TRBV5-6 and J is TRBJ2-1; the D gene could be TRBD1 or TRBD2 (6 bases each). Germline CDR1 and CDR2: SGHDT and YYEEEE. This CDR3 is 15 amino acids long. The V and J ends lost 0 bases and 8 bases respectively, with 15 bases between them. In nucleotides, the CDR3 is TGTGCCAGCAGCTTGGACAGAAGGGGGGTCGATGAGCAGTTCTTC. This encodes CASSLDRRGVDEQFF. The full variable domain, in which reference TRBV5-6 and TRBJ2-1 provide the parts outside the CDR3, is DAGVTQSPTHLIKTRGQQVTLRCSPKSGHDTVSWYQQALGQGPQFIFQYYEEEERQRGNFPDRFSGHQFPNYSSELNVNALLLGDSALYLCASSLDRRGVDEQFFGPGTRLTVL.

CDR3 sequence reads: CASSQDGGQGYNEQFF. In nucleotides, the CDR3 is TGCGCCAGCAGCCAAGATGGGGGACAGGGGTACAATGAGCAGTTCTTC. This chain links TRBV4-1 with TRBJ2-1, with 10 bases identical to TRBD1. The length of the CDR3 is 16 residues. Per the germline V gene, CDR1 is MGHRA and CDR2 is YSYEKL. J gave up 4 bases and V 0 bases, and 3 bases lay outside the gene matches.

The chain links TRBV19 to TRBJ1-1; no reliable D call. CDR1 and CDR2 (germline): LNHDA, SQIVND (reference sequence). Deletions cut 6 bases from V and 6 bases from J, with 14 bases between. CDR3 length: 13 amino acids. This CDR3 is CASSGSGFAEAFF. For the CDR3, the DNA is TGTGCCAGTAGCGGGAGCGGGTTCGCTGAAGCTTTCTTT.

In regard to this clonotype: A junction boundary mismatches the germline segment, possibly from a read error. V gene TRBV7-9 combines with J gene TRBJ2-1; D perhaps matches TRBD2 (5 bases). Germline loops: CDR1 SEHNR, CDR2 FQNEAQ (reference sequence). The CDR3 length is 13 residues. In DNA form, the CDR3 reads TGTGCCAGCAGCTTGAGAGACTACGATGAGCAGTTCTTC. This codes for CASSLRDYDEQFF. The full variable domain, rest sourced from reference TRBV7-9 and TRBJ2-1, is DTGVSQNPRHKITKRGQNVTFRCDPISEHNRLYWYRQTLGQGPEFLTYFQNEAQLEKSRLLSDRFSAERPKGSFSTLEIQRTEQGDSAMYLCASSLRDYDEQFFGPGTRLTVL.

V usage is TRBV6-1 and J usage is TRBJ1-3; 7 positions agree with TRBD1. With 5 bases clipped from V and 4 bases from J, the junction kept 2 bases outside the gene matches. Germline lookup yields CDR1 MNHNS and CDR2 SASEGT. The CDR3 extends over 13 amino acids. In DNA form, the CDR3 reads TGTGCCAGCAGTCGGGACAGCGGAAACACCATATATTTT. It yields the protein CASSRDSGNTIYF.

The chain has TRBV7-9 and TRBJ2-1; no definite D call. CDR1 is SEHNR, CDR2 FQNEAQ, per germline (reference sequence). The CDR3 consists of 10 residues. The V end lost 11 bases, the J end lost 5 bases, and 7 bases lay between the germline ends. As DNA, the CDR3 is TGTGCCGGCGGTAACAATGAGCAGTTCTTC. Residues: CAGGNNEQFF.

This clonotype was found a few times. V and J are TRBV24-1 and TRBJ2-5; 9 bases match TRBD1. The V and J ends lost 3 bases and 1 base, in that order; junction bases with no gene match: 5. Germline V gene lookup returns CDR1 KGHDR and CDR2 SFDVKD. This CDR3 region has 16 residues. The CDR3 coding sequence is TGTGCCACCAGTGATCATCGGACAGGGGTCCAAGAGACCCAGTACTTC. This codes for CATSDHRTGVQETQYF.

This clonotype was observed a handful of times. The CDR3: CASSPPGQTYNEQFF. For the CDR3, the DNA is TGTGCCAGCTCACCCCCGGGACAGACCTACAATGAGCAGTTCTTC. The rearrangement links TRBV18 to TRBJ2-1, with TRBD1 matching 7 bases. CDR3 length equals 15 residues. V was pared by 3 bases and J by 2 bases, with 4 bases of the junction left unmatched. Germline CDR1 reads KGHSH; CDR2 reads LQKENI.

This sequence joins TRBV20-1 and TRBJ2-1, with 10 bases that match TRBD1. The CDR3 has 14 residues. Germline CDR1 is DFQATT and CDR2 is SNEGSKA (reference sequence). Unmatched junction bases numbered 9, after V lost 6 bases and J lost 7 bases. The CDR3 DNA follows: TGCAGTGCCGCAGGACAGGGGGTATCAAATGAGCAGTTCTTC. Amino acids: CSAAGQGVSNEQFF.

This clonotype turned up a few times. The genes are TRBV29-1 and TRBJ1-1; D perhaps matches TRBD1 (6 bases). The CDR3 runs 15 residues. Germline values: CDR1 SQVTM, CDR2 ANQGSEA. Trimming shortened V by 4 bases and J by 1 base, and 16 bases separated the two germline ends. CDR3 in DNA: TGCAGCGTTGTTTCCCCGACAGGACGGAACACTGAAGCTTTCTTT. This gives the protein CSVVSPTGRNTEAFF.

The V gene is TRBV6-2 or TRBV6-3, the J gene TRBJ2-7; no firm D call. This CDR3 spans 15 amino acids. Germline CDR1 MNHEY, CDR2 SVGEGT. The V end lost 2 bases, the J end lost 0 bases, and 11 bases lay between the germline ends. CDR3: CASSYQLAGSYEQYV. The CDR3 DNA sequence: TGTGCCAGCAGTTACCAACTGGCAGGCTCCTACGAGCAGTACGTC.

V and J are TRBV27 and TRBJ1-2; TRBD1 matches 7 bases. Per the germline V gene, CDR1 is MNHEY and CDR2 is SMNVEV (reference sequence). The CDR3 covers 14 residues. The junction had 7 bases not matched to a gene; V was cut back by 5 bases and J by 4 bases. The CDR3 nucleotides are TGTGCCAGCAGTCTAACCCGGGACAGCTATGGCTACACCTTC. Its translation is CASSLTRDSYGYTF.

This clonotype was seen a handful of times. The chain joins TRBV7-2 to TRBJ2-1, with 10 bases that match TRBD2. This CDR3 comprises 16 residues. Per germline, CDR1 SGHTA and CDR2 FQGNSA. Losses at the gene ends were 6 bases for V and 0 bases for J; bases not matched to a gene: 5. CDR3 nucleotides: TGTGCCAGCAGATCTAGCGGGAGCCCCTCCTACAATGAGCAGTTCTTC. This translates into CASRSSGSPSYNEQFF.